The sequence of this T cell receptor (beta chain) was determined in a study of neoadjuvant anti-PD-1 for oral cavity cancer. Background on the study: Patients without progression got a fourth dose around day 43. Findings of the study overall: Post-nivolumab, blood T cell clonality was significantly elevated in non-responders.

Assay: immunoSEQ multiplex PCR; the TCRdb copy retains only in-frame clones and omits some. Among roughly 40,000 clones, approximately 80% were seen once, and the ten largest hold approximately 5%. The V end lost 1 base, the J end lost 5 bases, and 10 bases lay between the germline ends. CDR3 length: 15 residues. Germline lookup yields CDR1 SGHDT and CDR2 YYEEEE. Remarks on this clone: Antigen unknown.

As for time point: after neoadjuvant nivolumab, at surgical resection. The patients had HPV-negative, locally advanced oral cavity squamous cell carcinoma. The sequencing used PBMCs, collected after nivolumab (anti-PD-1) treatment. This sequence originates from a person between 40 and 79 years old with oral cavity squamous cell carcinoma. This chain joins TRBV5-6 and TRBJ1-6; the D is unclear. The CDR3 here is CASSLSPRNNSPLHF. The CDR3, as DNA: TGTGCCAGCAGCTTGAGCCCCAGGAATAATTCACCCCTCCACTTT. Filled out from reference TRBV5-6 and TRBJ1-6, the complete variable domain reads DAGVTQSPTHLIKTRGQQVTLRCSPKSGHDTVSWYQQALGQGPQFIFQYYEEEERQRGNFPDRFSGHQFPNYSSELNVNALLLGDSALYLCASSLSPRNNSPLHFGNGTRLTVT.